The next 8 T cell receptor beta chains were all read from a single sample in a study of T cell changes during pregnancy in multiple sclerosis. Repertoires were generated with immunoSEQ multiplex PCR, while TCRdb's copy carries only in-frame clones and drops some. The sample has about 59,000 clones, 92% seen once. The specimen was peripheral blood, collected in the third trimester of pregnancy. These receptors all stem from a female donor in good health, enrolled as a control in a pregnancy study.

V usage is TRBV6-5 and J usage is TRBJ1-1; 8 bases line up with TRBD1. Germline CDR1 MNHEY, CDR2 SVGAGI. The trim removed 6 bases at V and 8 bases at J, leaving 5 bases unmatched. The length of the CDR3 is 12 residues. CDR3 nucleotide sequence: TGTGCCAGCAGCCCGGACAGGGCGGAAGCTTTCTTT. Protein product: CASSPDRAEAFF.

This clone was found once. J is TRBJ1-3 and V is TRBV12-5; D is possibly TRBD1 (5 bases). The CDR3 contains 16 residues. CDR1 LGHNT and CDR2 FRNRAP come from the germline V gene. The V gene lost 6 bases and the J gene lost 0 bases, with 15 bases spanning the gap. The CDR3 coding sequence is TGTGCTAGTGGCCTAGGCGGGGACTACTCTGGAAACACCATATATTTT. This translates into CASGLGGDYSGNTIYF.

The chain couples TRBV25-1 to TRBJ1-2, with 7 bases that match TRBD1. Per germline, CDR1 MGHDK and CDR2 SYGVNS. The CDR3 consists of 15 residues. Trimming took 5 bases from V and 7 from J; bases not matched to a gene: 13. The CDR3 nucleotides read TGTGCCAGCAGTCCGGTCGGGTCCAGGGACAGTGGCTACACCTTC. Its protein is CASSPVGSRDSGYTF.

The CDR3: CASSFGQPQHF. CDR3 coding DNA: TGTGCCAGCAGTTTCGGTCAGCCCCAGCATTTT. V gene TRBV28 combines with J gene TRBJ1-5; D uncertain. Germline-derived CDR1 and CDR2 are MDHEN and SYDVKM. The CDR3 runs to 11 residues. The V gene lost 3 bases and the J gene lost 6 bases, with 3 bases spanning the gap.

The V call is TRBV28, the J call TRBJ1-1; a possible D gene is TRBD1 (6 bases). CDR1 is MDHEN, CDR2 SYDVKM, per germline. The CDR3 totals 17 residues. V was trimmed by 2 bases and J by 5 bases, leaving 21 bases between them. The CDR3 region has the DNA TGTGCCAGCAGTTTAGGGGGGGCGTCGGTCGTTGGGACTGAAGCTTTCTTT. Its protein is CASSLGGASVVGTEAFF.

Written as DNA, the CDR3 is TGTGCCAGCAGTTTACTTACAGGGGAAAAACTGTTTTTT. Translating gives CASSLLTGEKLFF. The genes are TRBV28 and TRBJ1-4, with D maybe TRBD1 (6 bases). CDR1 MDHEN and CDR2 SYDVKM come from the germline V gene. The CDR3 extends over 13 amino acids. V dropped 2 bases and J dropped 8 bases, with 9 bases sitting between them.

The V and J genes are TRBV2 and TRBJ1-2, with 7 bases identical to TRBD1. The germline V gene has CDR1 SNHLY and CDR2 FYNNEI. Unmatched junction bases numbered 13, after V lost 5 bases and J lost 7 bases. The CDR3 is 15 residues long. This CDR3 is CASSLLATGSPGYTF. The CDR3 DNA follows: TGTGCCAGCAGTCTACTCGCGACAGGGAGTCCTGGCTACACCTTC.

Comment on this clone: Different DNA sequences within this sample yield the same CDR3. V is TRBV6-1 and J is TRBJ1-5, with TRBD1 identical over 9 bases. The CDR3 extends over 16 amino acids. Germline V gene data show CDR1 as MNHNS and CDR2 as SASEGT. The V segment lost 4 bases and the J segment 5 bases; nucleotides outside the gene matches: 9. The CDR3: CASSVQGTGFHQPQHF. CDR3 sequence (DNA): TGTGCCAGCAGTGTCCAGGGGACAGGGTTTCATCAGCCCCAGCATTTT.